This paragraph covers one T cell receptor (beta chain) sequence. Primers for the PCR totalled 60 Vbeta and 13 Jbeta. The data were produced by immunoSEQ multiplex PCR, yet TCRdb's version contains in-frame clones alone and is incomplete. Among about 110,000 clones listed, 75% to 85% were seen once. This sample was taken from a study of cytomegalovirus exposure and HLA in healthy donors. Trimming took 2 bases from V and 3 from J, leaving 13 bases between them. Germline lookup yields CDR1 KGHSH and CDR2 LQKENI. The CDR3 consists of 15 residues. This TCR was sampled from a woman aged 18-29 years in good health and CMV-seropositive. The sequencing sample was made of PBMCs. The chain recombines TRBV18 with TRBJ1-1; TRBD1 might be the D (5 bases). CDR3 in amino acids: CASSPGQGHYTEAFF. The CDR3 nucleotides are TGTGCCAGCTCACCAGGGCAGGGTCATTACACTGAAGCTTTCTTT.